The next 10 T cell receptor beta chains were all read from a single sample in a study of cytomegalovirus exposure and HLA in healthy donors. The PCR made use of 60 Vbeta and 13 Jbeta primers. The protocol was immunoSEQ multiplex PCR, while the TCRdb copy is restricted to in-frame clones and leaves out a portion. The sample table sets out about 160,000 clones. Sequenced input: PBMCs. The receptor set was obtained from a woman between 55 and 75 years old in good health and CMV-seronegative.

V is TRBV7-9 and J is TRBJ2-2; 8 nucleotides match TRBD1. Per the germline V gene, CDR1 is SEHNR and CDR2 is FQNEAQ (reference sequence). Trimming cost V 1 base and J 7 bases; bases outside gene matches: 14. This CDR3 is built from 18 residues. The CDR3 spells CASSLVGQGARMHGELFF. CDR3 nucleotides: TGTGCCAGCAGCTTAGTAGGCCAGGGGGCGCGAATGCACGGGGAGCTGTTTTTT.

In DNA form, the CDR3 reads TGTGCCAGCAGCGAACGGGGAGATACGCAGTATTTT. Protein product: CASSERGDTQYF. J is TRBJ2-3 and V is TRBV9, with a weak D call TRBD2 (5 bases). The V and J ends lost 3 bases and 5 bases respectively, with 7 bases between them. The CDR3 loop spans 12 amino acids. CDR1 and CDR2 from the germline V gene are SGDLS and YYNGEE.

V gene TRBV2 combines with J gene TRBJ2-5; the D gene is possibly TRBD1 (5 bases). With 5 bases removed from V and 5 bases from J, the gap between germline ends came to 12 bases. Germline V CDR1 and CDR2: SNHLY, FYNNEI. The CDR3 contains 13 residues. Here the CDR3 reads CASSSTARETQYF. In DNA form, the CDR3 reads TGTGCCAGCAGTTCGACAGCCAGGGAGACCCAGTACTTC.

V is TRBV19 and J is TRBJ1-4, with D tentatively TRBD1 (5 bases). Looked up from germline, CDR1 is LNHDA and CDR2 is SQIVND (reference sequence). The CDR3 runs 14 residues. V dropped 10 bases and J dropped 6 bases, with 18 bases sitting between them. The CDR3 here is CATRGLGFDEKLFF. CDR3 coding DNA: TGTGCCACAAGGGGCCTAGGCTTCGATGAAAAACTGTTTTTT.

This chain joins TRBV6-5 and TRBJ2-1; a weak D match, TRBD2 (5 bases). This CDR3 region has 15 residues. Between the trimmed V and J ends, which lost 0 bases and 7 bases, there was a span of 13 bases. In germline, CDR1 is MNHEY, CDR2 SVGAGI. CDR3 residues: CASSYSEGALNEQFF. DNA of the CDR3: TGTGCCAGCAGTTACTCCGAGGGCGCATTGAATGAGCAGTTCTTC.

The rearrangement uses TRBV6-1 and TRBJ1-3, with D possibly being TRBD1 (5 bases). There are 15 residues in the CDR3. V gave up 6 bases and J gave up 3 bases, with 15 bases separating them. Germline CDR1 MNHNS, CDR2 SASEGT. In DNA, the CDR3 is TGTGCCAGCAGCGGCCTTAGGGGTCGTGGAAACACCATATATTTT. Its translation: CASSGLRGRGNTIYF.

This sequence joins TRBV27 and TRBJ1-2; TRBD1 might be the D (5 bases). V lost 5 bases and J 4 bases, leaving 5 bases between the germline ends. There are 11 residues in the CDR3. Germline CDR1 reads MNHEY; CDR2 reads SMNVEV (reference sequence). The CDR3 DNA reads TGTGCCAGCAGTGACAGCTATGGCTACACCTTC. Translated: CASSDSYGYTF.

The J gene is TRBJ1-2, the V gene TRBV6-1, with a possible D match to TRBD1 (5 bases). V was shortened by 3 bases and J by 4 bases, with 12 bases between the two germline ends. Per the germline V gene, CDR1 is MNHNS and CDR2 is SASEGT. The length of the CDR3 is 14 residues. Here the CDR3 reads CASSDQQGFYGYTF. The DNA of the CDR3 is TGTGCCAGCAGTGATCAGCAGGGTTTCTATGGCTACACCTTC.

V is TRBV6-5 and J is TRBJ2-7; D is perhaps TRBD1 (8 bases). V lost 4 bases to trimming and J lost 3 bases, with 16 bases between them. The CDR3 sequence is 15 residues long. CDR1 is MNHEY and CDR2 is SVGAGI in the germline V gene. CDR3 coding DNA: TGTGCCAGCAGTTTGAACAGGGGGGGTCTCTACGAGCAGTACTTC. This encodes CASSLNRGGLYEQYF.

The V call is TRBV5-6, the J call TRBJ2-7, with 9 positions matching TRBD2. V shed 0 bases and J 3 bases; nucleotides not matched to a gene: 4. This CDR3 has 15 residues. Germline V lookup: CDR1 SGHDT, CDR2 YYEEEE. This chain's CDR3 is CASSLDSGGRYEQYF. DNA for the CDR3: TGTGCCAGCAGCTTGGATAGCGGGGGCCGCTACGAGCAGTACTTC.